A selection of T cell receptor beta chains follows, all from one sample in a study of blood T cell repertoires in COVID-19. Using immunoSEQ multiplex PCR, the repertoire was profiled, and TCRdb retains in-frame clones only, with some absent. The profile covers 130,000 or so clones, with roughly 90% appearing a single time and approximately 2.3% taken by the ten largest. Sequenced sample: peripheral blood. The origin of the receptors is a man aged 65 to 79 with active COVID-19. CDR3s include the opening cysteine and the closing phenylalanine or tryptophan. D genes are given only for firm matches. Only some rows state a clone size, as once, few, many or a class for expanded clones.

v_call: TRBV7-9; clone_size: NA; d_call: TRBD1; j_call: TRBJ2-7; cdr3_nt: TGTGCCAGCAGCTTAACCGGGACAGGGGGCGAGAAGCAGTACTTC; cdr3_aa: CASSLTGTGGEKQYF
v_call: TRBV9; clone_size: NA; d_call: NA; j_call: TRBJ1-1; cdr3_nt: TGTGCCAGCAGCGTGGGGGGTTATATGAACACTGAAGCTTTCTTT; cdr3_aa: CASSVGGYMNTEAFF
v_call: TRBV28; clone_size: once; d_call: TRBD2; j_call: TRBJ2-1; cdr3_nt: TGTGCCAGCAGTCCATGGACTAGCGGAAACAATGAGCAGTTCTTC; cdr3_aa: CASSPWTSGNNEQFF
v_call: TRBV5-1; clone_size: NA; d_call: NA; j_call: TRBJ1-5; cdr3_nt: TGCGCCAGCAGCTTGGACGGGATCAATCAGCCCCAGCATTTT; cdr3_aa: CASSLDGINQPQHF
v_call: TRBV9; clone_size: few; d_call: NA; j_call: TRBJ2-7; cdr3_nt: TGTGCCAGCAGCCCGACCTTGGCTAGATCGGTATACGAGCAGTACTTC; cdr3_aa: CASSPTLARSVYEQYF
v_call: TRBV5-1; clone_size: NA; d_call: TRBD1; j_call: TRBJ2-1; cdr3_nt: TGCGCCAGCAGCTTGGGACAGGGTGTGAATGAGCAGTTCTTC; cdr3_aa: CASSLGQGVNEQFF
v_call: TRBV18; clone_size: NA; d_call: TRBD2; j_call: TRBJ2-7; cdr3_nt: TGTGCCAGCTCACCCACTAGCGGCAGCTCCTACGAGCAGTACTTC; cdr3_aa: CASSPTSGSSYEQYF
v_call: TRBV28; clone_size: few; d_call: TRBD1; j_call: TRBJ2-7; cdr3_nt: TGTGCCAGCAGAGACAGGGGGACCAGGCGGGAGCAGTACTTC; cdr3_aa: CASRDRGTRREQYF
v_call: TRBV2; clone_size: once; d_call: NA; j_call: TRBJ2-2; cdr3_nt: TGTGCCAGCAGTTACAGGGCCACCGGGGAGCTGTTTTTT; cdr3_aa: CASSYRATGELFF
v_call: TRBV30; clone_size: NA; d_call: NA; j_call: TRBJ2-3; cdr3_nt: TGTGCCTGGACCCCCCCGGCTAGCGAAAACACAGATACGCAGTATTTT; cdr3_aa: CAWTPPASENTDTQYF
v_call: TRBV3-1/TRBV3-2; clone_size: NA; d_call: NA; j_call: TRBJ2-1; cdr3_nt: TGTGCCAGCAGCCACCTACAGGGTCGCTCCTACAATGAGCAGTTCTTC; cdr3_aa: CASSHLQGRSYNEQFF
v_call: TRBV19; clone_size: few; d_call: NA; j_call: TRBJ1-2; cdr3_nt: TGTGCCAGTAGTCCGCAGGGGTTCTATGGCTACACCTTC; cdr3_aa: CASSPQGFYGYTF
v_call: TRBV18; clone_size: once; d_call: NA; j_call: TRBJ2-7; cdr3_nt: TGTGCCAGCTCACCAGGGCCCTCTCGGGAGCAGTACTTC; cdr3_aa: CASSPGPSREQYF
v_call: TRBV10-1; clone_size: few; d_call: NA; j_call: TRBJ1-6; cdr3_nt: TGCGCCAGCAGTGCAAATCAGATTTATAATTCACCCCTCCACTTT; cdr3_aa: CASSANQIYNSPLHF
v_call: TRBV19; clone_size: NA; d_call: TRBD2; j_call: TRBJ2-1; cdr3_nt: TGTGCCAGTAGAACGACTAGCTCCAATGGGGGCAATGAGCAGTTCTTC; cdr3_aa: CASRTTSSNGGNEQFF
v_call: TRBV30; clone_size: NA; d_call: TRBD2; j_call: TRBJ2-3; cdr3_nt: TGTGCCTGGAGTGTAGCGGGTAGCGGGAGAGGTACAGATACGCAGTATTTT; cdr3_aa: CAWSVAGSGRGTDTQYF